Following are 16 T cell receptor beta chains from one sample sequenced in a study of PD-1 blockade in classical Hodgkin lymphoma. Time point indicated: cycle 4 day 1 (C4D1), after more than 5 weeks of nivolumab. Each patient experienced a relapse that followed autologous stem cell transplantation, and brentuximab vedotin exposure varied. TCRdb keeps only in-frame clones here, not all; method: immunoSEQ multiplex PCR. The sample holds 99,000 or so clones, roughly nine tenths seen once. The input for sequencing was peripheral blood mononuclear cells (PBMCs), taken before the fourth cycle of nivolumab. The receptors were sampled from a human donor with classical Hodgkin lymphoma.

The chain carries TRBV6-1 and TRBJ2-3; D gene unclear. Per germline, CDR1 MNHNS and CDR2 SASEGT. The CDR3 sequence is 13 residues long. V was clipped by 1 base and J by 5 bases, with 7 bases between them. Here the CDR3 reads CASSEVKVDTQYF. In DNA, the CDR3 is TGTGCCAGCAGTGAAGTGAAAGTAGATACGCAGTATTTT.

The count of this clone is one. The rearrangement links TRBV19 to TRBJ1-1; the D is unclear. V was trimmed by 3 bases and J by 9 bases, leaving 17 bases between them. Germline V lookup: CDR1 LNHDA, CDR2 SQIVND (reference sequence). This CDR3 spans 14 amino acids. The CDR3 DNA reads as TGTGCCAGTAGTATCCTCGTGACGGATCAGAAAGCTTTCTTT. Its translation is CASSILVTDQKAFF. The full variable domain, completed using reference TRBV19 and TRBJ1-1, is DGGITQSPKYLFRKEGQNVTLSCEQNLNHDAMYWYRQDPGQGLRLIYYSQIVNDFQKGDIAEGYSVSREKKESFPLTVTSAQKNPTAFYLCASSILVTDQKAFFGQGTRLTVV.

This clone appeared a single time. This rearrangement joins TRBV28 to TRBJ2-5; D ambiguous. CDR3 size: 15 residues. V lost 1 base and J lost 2, with 11 bases in between. Per the germline V gene, CDR1 is MDHEN and CDR2 is SYDVKM. This CDR3 reads CASSLSHRTQETQYF. The CDR3 DNA is TGTGCCAGCAGTTTATCCCATCGTACGCAAGAGACCCAGTACTTC.

The chain uses TRBV2 and TRBJ2-2; D call uncertain. Germline CDR1 is SNHLY and CDR2 is FYNNEI. Trimming cost V 6 bases and J 1 base, with 3 bases left between them. The CDR3 is 12 amino acids. The CDR3 reads CASRMNTGELFF. In DNA, the CDR3 is TGTGCCAGCAGAATGAACACCGGGGAGCTGTTTTTT.

The V call is TRBV30, the J call TRBJ2-1, with TRBD2 identical over 11 bases. J gave up 8 bases and V 2 bases, and 5 bases lay outside the gene matches. The CDR3 covers 14 residues. The germline V gene has CDR1 GTSNPN and CDR2 SVGIG (reference sequence). The CDR3 spells CAWSLAGGRHEQFF. The CDR3 nucleotides read TGTGCCTGGAGTTTAGCGGGAGGGCGCCATGAGCAGTTCTTC.

The chain recombines TRBV5-8 with TRBJ2-4; 14 bases fit TRBD2. The CDR3 consists of 18 residues. Germline V gene lookup returns CDR1 SGHTS and CDR2 YDEGEE. V lost 0 bases and J lost 8; bases outside the gene matches: 10. The CDR3 nucleotides read TGTGCCAGCAGCTTGGTTTTTAGCGGACTAGCGGGAGGAGACATTCAGTACTTC. Protein product: CASSLVFSGLAGGDIQYF. Together with reference TRBV5-8 and TRBJ2-4, the CDR3 gives the full variable domain: EAGVTQSPTHLIKTRGQQATLRCSPISGHTSVYWYQQALGLGLQFLLWYDEGEERNRGNFPPRFSGRQFPNYSSELNVNALELEDSALYLCASSLVFSGLAGGDIQYFGAGTRLSVL.

The chain carries TRBV19 and TRBJ2-3; 9 nucleotides line up with TRBD2. The CDR3 loop spans 16 amino acids. Germline V CDR1 and CDR2: LNHDA, SQIVND (reference sequence). V trimming: 7 bases; J trimming: 0 bases; junction bases outside the gene matches: 8. The CDR3 reads CASKTSGTTSTDTQYF. The DNA for the CDR3 is TGTGCCAGTAAGACTAGCGGAACCACTAGCACAGATACGCAGTATTTT.

The rearrangement links TRBV5-1 to TRBJ2-3; tentative D call: TRBD1 (5 bases). V gave up 0 bases and J gave up 6 bases, with 11 bases separating them. CDR3 length equals 14 residues. Per the germline V gene, CDR1 is SGHRS and CDR2 is YFSETQ. The CDR3 is CASSLGTGLDTQYF. For the CDR3, the DNA is TGCGCCAGCAGCTTGGGTACAGGCCTGGATACGCAGTATTTT.

This chain links TRBV9 with TRBJ2-1; the match to TRBD2 covers 9 bases. This CDR3 region has 19 residues. Germline CDR1 reads SGDLS; CDR2 reads YYNGEE. V shed 0 bases, J shed 3 bases, and the junction held 13 bases outside the gene matches. Here the CDR3 reads CASSVAPRVLAGIYNEQFF. For the CDR3, the DNA is TGTGCCAGCAGCGTAGCCCCCCGAGTACTAGCGGGTATCTACAATGAGCAGTTCTTC.

The genes are TRBV7-9 and TRBJ2-5; TRBD2 aligns across 11 bases. V was pared by 1 base and J by 5 bases, with 9 bases of the junction left unmatched. The CDR3 extends over 17 amino acids. Germline loops: CDR1 SEHNR, CDR2 FQNEAQ (reference sequence). The CDR3 DNA is TGTGCCAGCAGCTTAGTAGCGGGAGGGTACTTGATTGAGACCCAGTACTTC. Its translation is CASSLVAGGYLIETQYF.

The chain has TRBV7-9 and TRBJ1-1, with D possibly matching TRBD1 (6 bases). The germline gives CDR1 SEHNR, CDR2 FQNEAQ (reference sequence). This CDR3 comprises 14 residues. The V gene lost 4 bases and the J gene lost 1 base, with 10 bases spanning the gap. This CDR3 reads CASSSSDRNTEAFF. DNA of the CDR3: TGTGCCAGCAGCTCCTCGGACAGGAACACTGAAGCTTTCTTT. Together with reference TRBV7-9 and TRBJ1-1, the CDR3 gives the full variable domain: DTGVSQNPRHKITKRGQNVTFRCDPISEHNRLYWYRQTLGQGPEFLTYFQNEAQLEKSRLLSDRFSAERPKGSFSTLEIQRTEQGDSAMYLCASSSSDRNTEAFFGQGTRLTVV.

The gene calls are TRBV19 and TRBJ1-2; 10 bases line up with TRBD1. The V gene's germline CDR1 is LNHDA and CDR2 SQIVND (reference sequence). This CDR3 is 16 amino acids long. The ends lost 1 base at V and 4 bases at J; junction bases unmatched: 6. CDR3 sequence (DNA): TGTGCCAGTAGTATAGTGGGGACAGGGGCCCCCTATGGCTACACCTTC. It codes for CASSIVGTGAPYGYTF.

The genes are TRBV5-1 and TRBJ2-1, with D perhaps matching TRBD2 (6 bases). The V end lost 0 bases, the J end lost 9 bases, and 10 bases lay between the germline ends. The CDR3 spans 13 residues. Germline assignment: CDR1 SGHRS and CDR2 YFSETQ. The CDR3 region is CASSLEAGPEQFF. CDR3 nucleotide sequence: TGCGCCAGCAGCTTGGAGGCGGGGCCTGAGCAGTTCTTC.

The chain combines TRBV7-9 with TRBJ2-1; 8 bases align to TRBD2. This CDR3 is 16 amino acids long. In germline, CDR1 is SEHNR, CDR2 FQNEAQ (reference sequence). V gave up 2 bases and J gave up 4 bases; unmatched junction bases: 7. The CDR3 region is CASSLRSSGSYNEQFF. The CDR3 region has the DNA TGTGCCAGCAGCTTAAGGTCCAGCGGGAGTTACAATGAGCAGTTCTTC. Variable domain in full (rest from reference TRBV7-9 and TRBJ2-1): DTGVSQNPRHKITKRGQNVTFRCDPISEHNRLYWYRQTLGQGPEFLTYFQNEAQLEKSRLLSDRFSAERPKGSFSTLEIQRTEQGDSAMYLCASSLRSSGSYNEQFFGPGTRLTVL.

This clone was seen a few times. V is TRBV30 and J is TRBJ2-7; unclear D gene. Germline CDR1 is GTSNPN and CDR2 is SVGIG (reference sequence). Trimming removed 3 bases at V and 0 bases at J, with 12 bases between. The CDR3 extends over 14 amino acids. Written as DNA, the CDR3 is TGTGCCTGGAGAGAACAGAGAATCTCCTACGAGCAGTACTTC. This gives the protein CAWREQRISYEQYF. The full variable domain, with the rest looked up from reference TRBV30 and TRBJ2-7, is SQTIHQWPATLVQPVGSPLSLECTVEGTSNPNLYWYRQAAGRGLQLLFYSVGIGQISSEVPQNLSASRPQDRQFILSSKKLLLSDSGFYLCAWREQRISYEQYFGPGTRLTVT.

In this sample, this clone turned up once. The chain uses TRBV27 and TRBJ1-2; TRBD1 matches 7 bases. With 5 bases clipped from V and 8 bases from J, the junction kept 11 bases outside the gene matches. The CDR3 extends over 14 amino acids. CDR1 is MNHEY, CDR2 SMNVEV, per germline (reference sequence). The CDR3 DNA reads TGTGCCAGCAGTCACCAGGGGGGGGGCTACGGCTACACCTTC. Its protein product is CASSHQGGGYGYTF.